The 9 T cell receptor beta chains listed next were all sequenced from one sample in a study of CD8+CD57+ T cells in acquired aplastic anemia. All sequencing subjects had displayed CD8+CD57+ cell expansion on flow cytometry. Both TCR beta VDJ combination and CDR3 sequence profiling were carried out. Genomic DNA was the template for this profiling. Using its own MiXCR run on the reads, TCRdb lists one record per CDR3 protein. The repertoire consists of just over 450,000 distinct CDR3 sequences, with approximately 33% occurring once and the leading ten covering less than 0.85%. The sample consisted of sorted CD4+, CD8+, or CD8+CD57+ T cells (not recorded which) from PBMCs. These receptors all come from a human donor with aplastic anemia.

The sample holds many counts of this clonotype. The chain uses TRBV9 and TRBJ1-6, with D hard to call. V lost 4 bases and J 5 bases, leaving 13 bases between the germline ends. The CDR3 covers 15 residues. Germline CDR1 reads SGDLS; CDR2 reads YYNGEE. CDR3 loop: CASSQEKIHNSPLHF. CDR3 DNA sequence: TGTGCCAGCAGCCAGGAGAAGATTCATAATTCACCCCTCCACTTT.

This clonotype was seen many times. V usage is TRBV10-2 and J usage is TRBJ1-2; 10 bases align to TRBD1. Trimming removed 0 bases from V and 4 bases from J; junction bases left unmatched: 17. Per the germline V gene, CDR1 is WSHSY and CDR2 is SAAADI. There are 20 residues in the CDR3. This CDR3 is CASSESAFPHAGTGAYGYTF. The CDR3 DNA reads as TGCGCCAGCAGTGAGTCCGCGTTCCCTCACGCCGGGACAGGGGCCTATGGCTACACCTTC.

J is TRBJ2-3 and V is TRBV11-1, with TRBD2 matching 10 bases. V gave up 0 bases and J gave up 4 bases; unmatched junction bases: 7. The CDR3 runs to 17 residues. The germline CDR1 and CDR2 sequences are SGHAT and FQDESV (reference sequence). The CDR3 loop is CASSLAMASGSADTQYF. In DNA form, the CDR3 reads TGTGCCAGCAGCTTAGCAATGGCTAGCGGGAGTGCAGATACGCAGTATTTT.

The CDR3 spells CASSYRTLARETQYF. The CDR3 bases are TGTGCCAGCAGTTACCGTACACTAGCCAGAGAGACCCAGTACTTC. The chain combines TRBV6-5 with TRBJ2-5; D may be TRBD2 (6 bases). CDR1 and CDR2 (germline): MNHEY, SVGAGI. Trimming left V 2 bases short and J 4 bases short, with 14 bases between. This CDR3 contains 15 residues.

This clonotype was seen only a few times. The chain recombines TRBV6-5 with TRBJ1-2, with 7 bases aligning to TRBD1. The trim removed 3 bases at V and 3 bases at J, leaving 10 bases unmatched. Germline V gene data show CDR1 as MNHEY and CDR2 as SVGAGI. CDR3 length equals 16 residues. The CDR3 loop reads CASSYEPPGQYYGYTF. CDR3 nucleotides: TGTGCCAGCAGTTATGAACCACCGGGACAGTACTATGGCTACACCTTC.

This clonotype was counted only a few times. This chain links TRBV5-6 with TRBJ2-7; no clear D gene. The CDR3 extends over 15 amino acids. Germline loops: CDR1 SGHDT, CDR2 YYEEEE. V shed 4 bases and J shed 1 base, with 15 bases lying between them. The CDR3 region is CASSRSHAESYEQYF. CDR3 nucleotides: TGTGCCAGCAGCCGATCACACGCTGAATCCTACGAGCAGTACTTC.

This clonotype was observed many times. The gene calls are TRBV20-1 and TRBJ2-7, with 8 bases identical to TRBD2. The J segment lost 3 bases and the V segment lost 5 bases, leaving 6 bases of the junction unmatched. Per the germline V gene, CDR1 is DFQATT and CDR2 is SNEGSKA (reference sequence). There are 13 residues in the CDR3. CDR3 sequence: CSAGLLADYEQYF. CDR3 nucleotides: TGCAGTGCTGGATTACTAGCGGACTACGAGCAGTACTTC.

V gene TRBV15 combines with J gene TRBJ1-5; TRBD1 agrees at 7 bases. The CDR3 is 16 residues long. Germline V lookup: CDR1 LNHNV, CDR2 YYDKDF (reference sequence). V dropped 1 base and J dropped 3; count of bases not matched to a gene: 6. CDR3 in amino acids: CATSRVTGTVNQPQHF. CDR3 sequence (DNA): TGTGCCACCAGCAGAGTAACCGGGACAGTCAATCAGCCCCAGCATTTT.

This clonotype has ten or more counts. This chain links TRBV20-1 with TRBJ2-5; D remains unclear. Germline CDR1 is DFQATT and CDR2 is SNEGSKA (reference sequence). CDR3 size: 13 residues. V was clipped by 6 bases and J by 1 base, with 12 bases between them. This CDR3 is CSARTPPQETQYF. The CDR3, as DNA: TGCAGTGCCCGTACGCCCCCCCAAGAGACCCAGTACTTC.